This entry describes one TCR beta chain. The antigen remains undetermined. The V end was cut by 6 bases, the J end by 5 bases, with 11 bases between. The length of the CDR3 is 13 residues. This sample was taken from a study of T cell repertoires in cytomegalovirus infection. Study-level background: CMV epitopes, recently identified HLA-C-restricted and well-studied HLA-B-restricted, were used. Evidence of both CMV infection and a matching HLA type came from public TCR beta signatures. Findings of the study overall: The ex vivo response showed dominance by HLA-C-restricted CMV-specific TCR beta clonotypes.

TCRdb reprocessed the reads via MiXCR and lists one record per CDR3 protein. This sample has around 430,000 distinct CDR3 sequences, with about 42% found just once. This receptor was obtained from a human donor in good health (CMV status not recorded). Some clones in this sample may be carry-over from other donors' samples. The chain uses TRBV12-3 or TRBV12-4 and TRBJ1-5; D is perhaps TRBD1 (6 bases). Here the sequenced sample was cultured PBMCs, taken from culture after CMV antigen stimulation. CDR3 nucleotide sequence: TGTGCCAGCAGCCAACAGGGTGATCAGCCCCAGCATTTT. Translation gives CASSQQGDQPQHF.